This T cell receptor (beta chain) was sequenced during a study of T cell repertoires in cytomegalovirus infection. Findings of the study overall: In two of eight donors, the top clonotype was HLA-C-restricted CMV-specific.

The CDR3 sequence is 14 residues long. Trimming pared 3 bases from V and 6 bases from J, leaving 14 bases between. A word on this clonotype: Its antigen remains unidentified.

Via MiXCR, TCRdb re-called the reads, giving one row per CDR3 protein. The sample lists roughly 300,000 distinct CDR3 sequences, approximately 9.5% occurring once. This TCR derives from a human donor in good health (CMV status not recorded). Some clones in this sample may be carry-over from other donors' samples. The chain joins TRBV12-3 or TRBV12-4 to TRBJ1-1; D perhaps matches TRBD1 (5 bases). Source material: PBMCs. CDR3 nucleotide sequence: TGTGCCAGCAGTTTTTATTGGGGCGTGTCTGAAGCTTTCTTT. Translated: CASSFYWGVSEAFF.